The clone carrying this T cell receptor (beta chain) came up many times. The antigen remains undetermined. The sample originates from a study of T-cell memory formation after mild COVID-19. From the 5' RACE reads, TCRdb called clonotypes with MiXCR, one entry per CDR3 protein. The sample carries about 340,000 distinct CDR3 sequences, more than 15% recorded once. Trimming removed 0 bases from V and 0 bases from J, with 2 bases in between. In germline, CDR1 is SGHVT, CDR2 SQSDAQ. This CDR3 spans 13 amino acids. The study's findings and limits: Researchers report contracting CD4+ clones mostly in CM and EM, with CD8+ clones in EMRA. From day 15 to 85, contracting clones were balanced between CD4 and CD8, whereas later expanders leaned toward CD4+.

The sequence derives from a man between 18 and 35 years old who had mild COVID-19 (a few samples of this study predate the infection). Cell type and time point are not known. The chain carries TRBV7-4 and TRBJ1-1; unclear D gene. The sample comprised PBMCs or a T cell subset sorted from them (not recorded which). This chain's CDR3 is CASSLAMNTEAFF. The CDR3, as DNA: TGTGCCAGCAGCTTAGCTATGAACACTGAAGCTTTCTTT.